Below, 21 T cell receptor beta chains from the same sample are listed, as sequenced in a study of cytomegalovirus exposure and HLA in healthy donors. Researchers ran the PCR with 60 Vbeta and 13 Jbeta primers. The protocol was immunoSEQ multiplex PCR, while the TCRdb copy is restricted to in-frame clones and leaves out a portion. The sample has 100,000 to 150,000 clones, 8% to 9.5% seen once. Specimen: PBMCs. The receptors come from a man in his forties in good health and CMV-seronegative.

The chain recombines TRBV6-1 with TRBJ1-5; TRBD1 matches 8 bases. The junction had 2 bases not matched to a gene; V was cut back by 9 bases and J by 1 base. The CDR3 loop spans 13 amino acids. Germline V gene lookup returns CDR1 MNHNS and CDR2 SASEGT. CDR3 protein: CASGQGSNQPQHF. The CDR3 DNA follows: TGTGCCAGTGGACAGGGAAGCAATCAGCCCCAGCATTTT.

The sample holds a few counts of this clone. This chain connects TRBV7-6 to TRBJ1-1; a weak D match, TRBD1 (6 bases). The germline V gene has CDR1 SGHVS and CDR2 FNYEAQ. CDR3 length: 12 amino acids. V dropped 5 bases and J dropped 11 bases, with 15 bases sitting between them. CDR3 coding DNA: TGTGCCAGCAGCCCAATTACAGGGTTGGCTTTCTTT. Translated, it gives CASSPITGLAFF.

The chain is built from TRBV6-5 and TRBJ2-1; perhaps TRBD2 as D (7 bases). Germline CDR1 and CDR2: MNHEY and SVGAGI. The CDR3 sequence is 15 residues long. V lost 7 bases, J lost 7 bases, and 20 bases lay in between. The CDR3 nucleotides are TGTGCCAGCAACGAACTGGGGGGGGGCCTGAATGAGCAGTTCTTC. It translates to CASNELGGGLNEQFF.

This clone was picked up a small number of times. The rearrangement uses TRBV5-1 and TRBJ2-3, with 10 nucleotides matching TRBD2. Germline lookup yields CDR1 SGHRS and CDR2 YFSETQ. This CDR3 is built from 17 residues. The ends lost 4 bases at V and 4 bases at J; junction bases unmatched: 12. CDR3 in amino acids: CASSRDGSGGTPDTQYF. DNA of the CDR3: TGCGCCAGCAGCCGGGATGGTAGCGGGGGGACCCCAGATACGCAGTATTTT.

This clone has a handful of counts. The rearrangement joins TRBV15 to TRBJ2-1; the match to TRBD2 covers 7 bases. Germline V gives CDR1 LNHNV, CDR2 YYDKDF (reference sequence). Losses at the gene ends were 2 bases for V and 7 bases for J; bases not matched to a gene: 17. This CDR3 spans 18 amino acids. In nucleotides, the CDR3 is TGTGCCACCAGCAGACGCCTCCGGACTAGTAGGGAGCAGAATGAGCAGTTCTTC. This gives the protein CATSRRLRTSREQNEQFF.

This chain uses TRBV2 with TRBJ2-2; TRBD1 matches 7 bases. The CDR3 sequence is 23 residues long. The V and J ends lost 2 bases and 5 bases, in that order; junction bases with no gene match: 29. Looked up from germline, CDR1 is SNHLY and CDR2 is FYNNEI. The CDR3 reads CASSESLFAGSHIPGQMTGELFF. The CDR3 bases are TGTGCCAGCAGTGAATCTTTGTTTGCTGGGTCCCATATCCCGGGACAGATGACCGGGGAGCTGTTTTTT.

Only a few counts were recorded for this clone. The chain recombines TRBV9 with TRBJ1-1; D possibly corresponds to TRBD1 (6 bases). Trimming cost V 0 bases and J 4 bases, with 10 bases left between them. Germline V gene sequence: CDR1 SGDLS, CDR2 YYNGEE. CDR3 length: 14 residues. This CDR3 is CASSVEGGGTEAFF. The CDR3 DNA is TGTGCCAGCAGCGTAGAGGGGGGGGGCACTGAAGCTTTCTTT.

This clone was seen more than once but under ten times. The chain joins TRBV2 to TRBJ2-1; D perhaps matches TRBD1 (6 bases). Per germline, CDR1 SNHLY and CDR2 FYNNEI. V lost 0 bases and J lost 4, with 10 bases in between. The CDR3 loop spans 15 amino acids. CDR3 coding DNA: TGTGCCAGCAGTGAAGCGAGGGGGACATACAATGAGCAGTTCTTC. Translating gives CASSEARGTYNEQFF.

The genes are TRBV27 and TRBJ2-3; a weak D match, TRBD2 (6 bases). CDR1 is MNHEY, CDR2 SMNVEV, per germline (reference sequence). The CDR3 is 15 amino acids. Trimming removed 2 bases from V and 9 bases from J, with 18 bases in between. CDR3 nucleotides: TGTGCCAGCAGTTTAGGGGCGGGGATGGAAGAGACGCAGTATTTT. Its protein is CASSLGAGMEETQYF.

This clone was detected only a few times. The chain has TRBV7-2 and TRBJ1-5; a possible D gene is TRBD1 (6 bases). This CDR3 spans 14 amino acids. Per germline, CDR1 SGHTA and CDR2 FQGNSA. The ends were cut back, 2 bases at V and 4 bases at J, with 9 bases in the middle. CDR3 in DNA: TGTGCCAGCAGCTTAATGGGGACAAATCAGCCCCAGCATTTT. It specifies CASSLMGTNQPQHF.

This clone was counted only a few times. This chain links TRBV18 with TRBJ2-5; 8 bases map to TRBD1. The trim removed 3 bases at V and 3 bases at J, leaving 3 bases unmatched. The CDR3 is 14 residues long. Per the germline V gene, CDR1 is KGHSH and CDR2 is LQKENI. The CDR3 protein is CASSPDRGEETQYF. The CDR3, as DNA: TGTGCCAGCTCACCTGACAGGGGAGAAGAGACCCAGTACTTC.

The CDR3: CASSTDGREQETQYF. In DNA form, the CDR3 reads TGTGCCAGCAGCACTGACGGACGGGAGCAAGAGACCCAGTACTTC. The rearrangement uses TRBV5-4 and TRBJ2-5; possibly TRBD2 for D (6 bases). This CDR3 contains 15 residues. V lost 4 bases, J lost 2 bases, and 15 bases lay in between. CDR1 SGHNT and CDR2 YYREEE come from the germline V gene (reference sequence).

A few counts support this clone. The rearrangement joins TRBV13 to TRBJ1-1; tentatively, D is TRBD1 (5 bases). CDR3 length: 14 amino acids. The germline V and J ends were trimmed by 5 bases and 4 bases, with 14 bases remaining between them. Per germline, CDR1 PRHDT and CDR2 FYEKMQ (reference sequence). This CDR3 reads CASSPRGSLTEAFF. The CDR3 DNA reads TGTGCCAGCAGCCCCCGGGGGTCCCTCACTGAAGCTTTCTTT. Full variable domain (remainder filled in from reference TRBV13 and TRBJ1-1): AAGVIQSPRHLIKEKRETATLKCYPIPRHDTVYWYQQGPGQDPQFLISFYEKMQSDKGSIPDRFSAQQFSDYHSELNMSSLELGDSALYFCASSPRGSLTEAFFGQGTRLTVV.

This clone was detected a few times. CDR3 in amino acids: CASQLRNRLGTEAFF. DNA of the CDR3: TGTGCCAGCCAACTACGGAACCGTCTGGGCACTGAAGCTTTCTTT. This chain uses TRBV6-5 with TRBJ1-1; D remains ambiguous. CDR1 and CDR2 from the germline V gene are MNHEY and SVGAGI. This CDR3 is built from 15 residues. The V and J ends lost 8 bases and 4 bases respectively, with 20 bases between them.

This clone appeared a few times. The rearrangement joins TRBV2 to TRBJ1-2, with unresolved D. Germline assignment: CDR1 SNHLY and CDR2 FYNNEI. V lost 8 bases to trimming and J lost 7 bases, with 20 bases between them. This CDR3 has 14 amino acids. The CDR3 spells CASRETSPSGGYTF. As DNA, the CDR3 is TGTGCCAGCCGGGAGACGTCCCCCTCGGGTGGCTACACCTTC.

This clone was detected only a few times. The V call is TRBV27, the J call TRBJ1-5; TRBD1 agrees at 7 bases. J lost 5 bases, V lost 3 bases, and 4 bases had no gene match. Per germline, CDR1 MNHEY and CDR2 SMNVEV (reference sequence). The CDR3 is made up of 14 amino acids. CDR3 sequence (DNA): TGTGCCAGCAGTTTGCAGGGGGATCATCAGCCCCAGCATTTT. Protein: CASSLQGDHQPQHF.

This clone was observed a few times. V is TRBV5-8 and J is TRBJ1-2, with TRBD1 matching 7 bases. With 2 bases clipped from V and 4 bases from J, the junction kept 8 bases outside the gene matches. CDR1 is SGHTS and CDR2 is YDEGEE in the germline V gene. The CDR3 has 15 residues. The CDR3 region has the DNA TGTGCCAGCAGCTTAGTTCTACAGGGGAGCTATGGCTACACCTTC. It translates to CASSLVLQGSYGYTF. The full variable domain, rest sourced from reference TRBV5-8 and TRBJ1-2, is EAGVTQSPTHLIKTRGQQATLRCSPISGHTSVYWYQQALGLGLQFLLWYDEGEERNRGNFPPRFSGRQFPNYSSELNVNALELEDSALYLCASSLVLQGSYGYTFGSGTRLTVV.

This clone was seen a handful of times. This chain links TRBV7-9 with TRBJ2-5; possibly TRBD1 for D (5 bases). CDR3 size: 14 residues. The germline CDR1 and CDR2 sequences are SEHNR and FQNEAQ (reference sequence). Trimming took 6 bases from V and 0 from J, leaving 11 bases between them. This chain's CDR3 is CASRQDSYQETQYF. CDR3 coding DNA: TGTGCCAGCAGACAAGACAGTTACCAAGAGACCCAGTACTTC.

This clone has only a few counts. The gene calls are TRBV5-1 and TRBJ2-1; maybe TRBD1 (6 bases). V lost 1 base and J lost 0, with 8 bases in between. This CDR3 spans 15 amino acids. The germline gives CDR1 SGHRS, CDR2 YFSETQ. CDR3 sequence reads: CASSLQGSSYNEQFF. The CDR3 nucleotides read TGCGCCAGCAGCTTGCAGGGGAGCTCCTACAATGAGCAGTTCTTC.

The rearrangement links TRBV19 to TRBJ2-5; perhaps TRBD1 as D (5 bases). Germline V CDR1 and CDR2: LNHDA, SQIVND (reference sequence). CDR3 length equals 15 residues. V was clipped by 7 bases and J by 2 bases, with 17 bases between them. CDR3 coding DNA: TGTGCCAGTACCAAACGTGGGGCGGAACAAGAGACCCAGTACTTC. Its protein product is CASTKRGAEQETQYF.

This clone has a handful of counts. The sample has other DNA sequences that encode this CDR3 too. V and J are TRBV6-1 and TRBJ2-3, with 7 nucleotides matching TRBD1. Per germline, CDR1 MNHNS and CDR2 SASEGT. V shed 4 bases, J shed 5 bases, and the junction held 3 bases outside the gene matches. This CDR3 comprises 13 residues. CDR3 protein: CASSVPGGDTQYF. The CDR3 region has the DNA TGTGCCAGCAGTGTCCCAGGGGGAGATACGCAGTATTTT.